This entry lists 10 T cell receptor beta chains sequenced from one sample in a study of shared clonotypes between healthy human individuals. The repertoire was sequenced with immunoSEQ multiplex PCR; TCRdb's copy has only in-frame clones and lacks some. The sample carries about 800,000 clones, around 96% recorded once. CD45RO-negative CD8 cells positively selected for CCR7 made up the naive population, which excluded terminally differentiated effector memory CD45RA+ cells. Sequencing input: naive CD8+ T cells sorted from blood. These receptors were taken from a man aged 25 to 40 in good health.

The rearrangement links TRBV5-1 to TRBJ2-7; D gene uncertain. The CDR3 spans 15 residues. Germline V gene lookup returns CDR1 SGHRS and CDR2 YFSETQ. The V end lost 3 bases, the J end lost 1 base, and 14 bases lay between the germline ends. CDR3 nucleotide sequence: TGCGCCAGCAGCTATTTAACCGCCCCTTCCTACGAGCAGTACTTC. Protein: CASSYLTAPSYEQYF.

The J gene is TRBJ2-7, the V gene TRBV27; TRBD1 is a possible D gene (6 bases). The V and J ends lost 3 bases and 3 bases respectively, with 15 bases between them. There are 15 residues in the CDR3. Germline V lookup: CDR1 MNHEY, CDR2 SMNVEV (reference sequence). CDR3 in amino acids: CASSLDLPGVYEQYF. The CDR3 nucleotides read TGTGCCAGCAGTTTGGACTTGCCAGGGGTCTACGAGCAGTACTTC.

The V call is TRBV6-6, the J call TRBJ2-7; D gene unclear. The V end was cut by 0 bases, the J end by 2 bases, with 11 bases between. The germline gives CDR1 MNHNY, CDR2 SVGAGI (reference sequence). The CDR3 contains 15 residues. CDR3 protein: CASSYSQTSAYEQYF. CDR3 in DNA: TGTGCCAGCAGTTACTCCCAGACCTCTGCCTACGAGCAGTACTTC.

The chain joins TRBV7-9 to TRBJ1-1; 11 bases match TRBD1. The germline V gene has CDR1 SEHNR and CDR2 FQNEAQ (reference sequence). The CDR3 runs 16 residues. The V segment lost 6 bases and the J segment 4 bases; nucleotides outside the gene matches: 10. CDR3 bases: TGTGCCAGCAGTCCGTTGGGGACAGGGGGTAGCACTGAAGCTTTCTTT. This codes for CASSPLGTGGSTEAFF.

CDR3 nucleotides: TGCAGCGTTGGTGGGACTGGGACGATCTACGAGCAGTACTTC. Its translation: CSVGGTGTIYEQYF. This sequence joins TRBV29-1 and TRBJ2-7, with D possibly TRBD2 on 6 matching bases. Deletions cut 4 bases from V and 3 bases from J, with 16 bases between. CDR3 size: 14 residues. In germline, CDR1 is SQVTM, CDR2 ANQGSEA.

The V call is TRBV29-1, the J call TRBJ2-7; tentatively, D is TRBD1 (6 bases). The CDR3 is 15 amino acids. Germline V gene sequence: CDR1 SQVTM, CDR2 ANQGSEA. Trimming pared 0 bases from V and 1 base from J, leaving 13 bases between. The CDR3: CSVEDYRERSYEQYF. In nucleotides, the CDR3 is TGCAGCGTTGAAGATTACAGGGAACGATCCTACGAGCAGTACTTC.

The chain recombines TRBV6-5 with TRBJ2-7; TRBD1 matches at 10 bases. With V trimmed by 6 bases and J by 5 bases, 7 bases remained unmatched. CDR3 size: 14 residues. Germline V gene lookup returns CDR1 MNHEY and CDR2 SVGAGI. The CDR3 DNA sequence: TGTGCCAGCAGCCCTCGGGACAGGGGCCACGAGCAGTACTTC. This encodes CASSPRDRGHEQYF.

This CDR3 is CASTQAGGPHNEQFF. In nucleotides, the CDR3 is TGTGCCAGCACCCAAGCGGGAGGGCCGCACAATGAGCAGTTCTTC. The chain has TRBV27 and TRBJ2-1; TRBD2 matches at 10 bases. CDR3 length: 15 residues. The ends lost 7 bases at V and 5 bases at J; junction bases unmatched: 8. CDR1 is MNHEY, CDR2 SMNVEV, per germline (reference sequence).

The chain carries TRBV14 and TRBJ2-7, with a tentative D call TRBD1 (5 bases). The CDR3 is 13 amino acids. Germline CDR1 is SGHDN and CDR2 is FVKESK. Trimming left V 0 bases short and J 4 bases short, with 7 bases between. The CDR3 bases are TGTGCCAGCAGCCAAGAAAGACAGTACGAGCAGTACTTC. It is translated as CASSQERQYEQYF.

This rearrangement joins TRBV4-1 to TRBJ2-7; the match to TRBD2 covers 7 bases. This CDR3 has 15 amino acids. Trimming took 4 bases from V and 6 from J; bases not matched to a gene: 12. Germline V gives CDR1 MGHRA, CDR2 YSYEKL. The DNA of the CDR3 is TGCGCCAGCAGCCCCCGGGACTGGGGGGGGAGCGAGCAGTACTTC. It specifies CASSPRDWGGSEQYF.